Listed below are T cell receptor beta chains from one sample, sequenced in a study of T cell clonotyping in hematopoietic cell transplantation. TCRdb's copy holds only in-frame clones and misses some; the assay was immunoSEQ multiplex PCR. The table includes about 19,000 clones, around 88% detected once. This specimen was peripheral blood mononuclear cells, taken before stem cell transplant. Source of these receptors: a man aged 45-60 years with acute myeloid leukemia. Some clones in this sample may be carry-over from other donors' samples. Both conserved end residues are part of each CDR3. A D gene is named only where the DNA matches it firmly. Clone size is shown for a subset of rows, as once, few, many or a class of expanded clone.

NA | TRBJ2-2 | TRBV4-2 | NA | TGTGCCAGCAGCCACCCCATCGTGGGGGGTTCGATTACCGGGGAGCTGTTTTTT | CASSHPIVGGSITGELFF
NA | TRBJ2-5 | TRBV29-1 | TRBD1 | TGCAGCGTCCTGAAACAGGGGGCCGGGTGGACCCAGTACTTC | CSVLKQGAGWTQYF
NA | TRBJ2-2 | TRBV7-8 | TRBD1 | TGTGCCAGCAGCTTAGCGGGACAGCCGCCGGGCACCGGGGAGCTGTTTTTT | CASSLAGQPPGTGELFF
once | TRBJ1-5 | TRBV4-1 | TRBD1 | TGCGCCAGCAGCCGCCTTGTGACAGGGAATCAGCCCCAGCATTTT | CASSRLVTGNQPQHF
NA | TRBJ2-5 | TRBV19 | NA | TGTGCCAGCTGGGGAGGGGGGCAAGAGACCCAGTACTTC | CASWGGGQETQYF
NA | TRBJ2-5 | TRBV5-1 | TRBD2 | TGCGCCAGCAGGGTGGCGGGGGGACAGACCCAGTACTTC | CASRVAGGQTQYF
NA | TRBJ2-7 | TRBV7-2 | TRBD2 | TGTGCCAGCAGCGTAAAAGCGGGGGCCCCCTACGAGCAGTACTTC | CASSVKAGAPYEQYF
NA | TRBJ1-6 | TRBV5-1 | NA | TGCGCCAGCAGCTTAGCAGGGGTCGGGAATTCACCCCTCCACTTT | CASSLAGVGNSPLHF
NA | TRBJ2-7 | TRBV11-2 | TRBD1 | TGTGCCAGCAGCTTAGGGGGGAGACAGGGGTCCCCCTACGAGCAGTACTTC | CASSLGGRQGSPYEQYF
NA | TRBJ2-7 | TRBV9 | NA | TGTGCCAGCAGCCCGTTAGGAGGGGGCATTGGCGAGCAGTACTTC | CASSPLGGGIGEQYF
NA | TRBJ1-5 | TRBV21-1 | NA | TGTGCCAGCAGCGACAAAGGGGGTAATGATAGGAAAAGCAATCAGCCCCAGCATTTT | CASSDKGGNDRKSNQPQHF
once | TRBJ2-7 | TRBV7-8 | NA | TGTGCCAGCAGCGTCCCCACAGGCCTCAGCTCCTACGAGCAGTACTTC | CASSVPTGLSSYEQYF
NA | TRBJ2-1 | TRBV7-8 | NA | TGTGCCAGCAGCTATCAGGGTATTCTCTACAATGAGCAGTTCTTC | CASSYQGILYNEQFF
NA | TRBJ2-3 | TRBV6-6 | NA | TGTGCCAGCATCATCGGAGGGAAGGGCTCAGATACGCAGTATTTT | CASIIGGKGSDTQYF
NA | TRBJ2-5 | TRBV7-8 | TRBD2 | TGTGCCAGCAGCTTCGGCGGGGGGGCCACCGACAAAGAGACCCAGTACTTC | CASSFGGGATDKETQYF
once | TRBJ1-5 | TRBV19 | TRBD1 | TGTGCCAGTAGTAAGACAGGGGAGGGACAGCCCCAGCATTTT | CASSKTGEGQPQHF
NA | TRBJ1-2 | TRBV7-2 | NA | TGTGCCAGCAGCTTATATCCCGGGGGGAACTATGGCTACACCTTC | CASSLYPGGNYGYTF
NA | TRBJ2-3 | TRBV5-1 | TRBD2 | TGCGCCAGCAACTTCGCGGGGGGCCCCGCAGATACGCAGTATTTT | CASNFAGGPADTQYF
NA | TRBJ2-7 | TRBV5-3 | NA | TGTGCCAGAGGGTGGATAAGGGGCAGCGAGCAGTACTTC | CARGWIRGSEQYF
once | TRBJ1-1 | TRBV13 | NA | TGTGCCAGCAGCTTAGGTCGGGGGCGGGACACTGAAGCTTTCTTT | CASSLGRGRDTEAFF
NA | TRBJ1-5 | TRBV5-6 | NA | TGTGCCAGCAGCTTGCACAGCCTCTTAGGTCAGCCCCAGCATTTT | CASSLHSLLGQPQHF
few | TRBJ1-1 | TRBV7-9 | TRBD1 | TGTGCCAGCAGCTTGGGACAGGGGAACACTGAAGCTTTCTTT | CASSLGQGNTEAFF
NA | TRBJ2-5 | TRBV7-2 | NA | TGTGCCAGCAGCTCCGGGATTCAAGAGACCCAGTACTTC | CASSSGIQETQYF
NA | TRBJ2-5 | TRBV7-2 | NA | TGTGCCAGCAGCCCCCGGCGGCTGGCTGGCGCCCCGGGGACCCAGTACTTC | CASSPRRLAGAPGTQYF
NA | TRBJ2-7 | TRBV2 | NA | TGTGCCAGCAGTAACTCAGGTTACGAGCAGTACTTC | CASSNSGYEQYF
NA | TRBJ2-5 | TRBV15 | NA | TGTGCCACCGCGGTTCCCGGGGCCCAAGAGACCCAGTACTTC | CATAVPGAQETQYF
NA | TRBJ1-1 | TRBV27 | TRBD1 | TGTGCCAGCAGTTACGACAGGGCGACTGAAGCTTTCTTT | CASSYDRATEAFF
NA | TRBJ1-1 | TRBV28 | TRBD1 | TGTGCCTCCAGGTACAGGGGGGGGAACACTGAAGCTTTCTTT | CASRYRGGNTEAFF
NA | TRBJ2-2 | TRBV5-5 | NA | TGTGCCAGCAGCTTGGTGGTGTCCCGGGGGCACACCGGGGAGCTGTTTTTT | CASSLVVSRGHTGELFF
NA | TRBJ2-7 | TRBV9 | TRBD2 | TGTGCCAGCAGCGTAGGGCCGGGAGGCGGCGAGCAGTACTTC | CASSVGPGGGEQYF
NA | TRBJ2-1 | TRBV19 | TRBD1 | TGTGCCAGTAGCCCTAGGACAGGGGGTTATGAGCAGTTCTTC | CASSPRTGGYEQFF
NA | TRBJ2-5 | TRBV30 | NA | TGTGCCTGGAGTGTAGGGGGAGACCAAGAGACCCAGTACTTC | CAWSVGGDQETQYF
NA | TRBJ2-7 | TRBV7-2 | NA | TGTGCCAGCAGCCTTGCTGAGAACTCCTACGAGCAGTACTTC | CASSLAENSYEQYF
NA | TRBJ1-1 | TRBV6-1 | NA | TGTGCCAGCAGTGTAGCCGGGGTCCTCTCTGAAGCTTTCTTT | CASSVAGVLSEAFF
NA | TRBJ1-1 | TRBV6-6 | NA | TGTGCCAGCAGTTACTCGAATTACGGGATAGGTGAAGCTTTCTTT | CASSYSNYGIGEAFF
NA | TRBJ2-7 | TRBV5-1 | NA | TGCGCCAGCAGCTTGGAGGGGGGGCACTACGAGCAGTACTTC | CASSLEGGHYEQYF
NA | TRBJ1-2 | TRBV5-4 | TRBD1 | TGTGCCAGCAGCCCAGGAGGGACAGGAGGCTACACCTTC | CASSPGGTGGYTF
NA | TRBJ1-2 | TRBV4-3 | NA | TGCGCCAGCAGCCAAGATTGGTCGGGTTGGTATGGCTACACCTTC | CASSQDWSGWYGYTF
NA | TRBJ1-2 | TRBV29-1 | NA | TGCAGCGTTGAAATAGGGACGGAATATGGCTACACCTTC | CSVEIGTEYGYTF
NA | TRBJ2-7 | TRBV7-9 | NA | TGTGCCAGCAGCTTCAGAGGGTCCGACGAGCAGTACTTC | CASSFRGSDEQYF
once | TRBJ2-1 | TRBV2 | TRBD2 | TGTGCCAGCAGCCTTCTAGCGGGGGGTGACAATGAGCAGTTCTTC | CASSLLAGGDNEQFF
NA | TRBJ1-1 | TRBV7-3 | NA | TGTGCCAGCAGCTTCGACGTGGACACTGAAGCTTTCTTT | CASSFDVDTEAFF
NA | TRBJ1-2 | TRBV27 | NA | TGTGCCAGCAGTACTACCCCCAGGGGATTTTATGGCTACACCTTC | CASSTTPRGFYGYTF
few | TRBJ2-2 | TRBV19 | NA | TGTGCCAGTAGACAGGCCAACACCGGGGAGCTGTTTTTT | CASRQANTGELFF
NA | TRBJ1-1 | TRBV5-6 | NA | TGTGCCAGCAGCTCTGAGATGAACACTGAAGCTTTCTTT | CASSSEMNTEAFF
NA | TRBJ1-1 | TRBV11-2 | NA | TGTGCCAGCAGCTTCGAGGCCAACACTGAAGCTTTCTTT | CASSFEANTEAFF
NA | TRBJ1-4 | TRBV19 | NA | TGTGCCAGTAGTTCCGACGGGAATAATGAAAAACTGTTTTTT | CASSSDGNNEKLFF
NA | TRBJ1-2 | TRBV9 | TRBD1 | TGTGCCAGCAGCCAAGGGGGCGAGGATGGCTACACCTTC | CASSQGGEDGYTF
NA | TRBJ1-5 | TRBV7-2 | NA | TGTGCCAGCAGCACCCGGGGAGGGGCGAAGCCCCAGCATTTT | CASSTRGGAKPQHF
NA | TRBJ2-3 | TRBV7-9 | NA | TGTGCCAGCAGCTTAAGGGGTTCGAGCACAGATACGCAGTATTTT | CASSLRGSSTDTQYF
NA | TRBJ2-2 | TRBV4-3 | NA | TGCGCCAGCAGCCCCCGAGAAGGCGGGGAGCTGTTTTTT | CASSPREGGELFF
NA | TRBJ1-1 | TRBV6-5 | NA | TGTGCCAGCGCGGGCAGGCAGAACACTGAAGCTTTCTTT | CASAGRQNTEAFF
NA | TRBJ1-6 | TRBV10-3 | NA | TGTGCCACGAACCGGGACGTTAATTCACCCCTCCACTTT | CATNRDVNSPLHF
NA | TRBJ2-1 | TRBV7-3 | NA | TGTGCCAGCAGCTTAACGACAGTAGGGAATAGCTCCTACAATGAGCAGTTCTTC | CASSLTTVGNSSYNEQFF
NA | TRBJ1-3 | TRBV4-3 | NA | TGCGCCAGCAGCCAAGATTCTGGAAACACCATATATTTT | CASSQDSGNTIYF
NA | TRBJ2-7 | TRBV30 | TRBD1 | TGTGCCTGGAGTCTGGGACAGGGCTACGAGCAGTACTTC | CAWSLGQGYEQYF